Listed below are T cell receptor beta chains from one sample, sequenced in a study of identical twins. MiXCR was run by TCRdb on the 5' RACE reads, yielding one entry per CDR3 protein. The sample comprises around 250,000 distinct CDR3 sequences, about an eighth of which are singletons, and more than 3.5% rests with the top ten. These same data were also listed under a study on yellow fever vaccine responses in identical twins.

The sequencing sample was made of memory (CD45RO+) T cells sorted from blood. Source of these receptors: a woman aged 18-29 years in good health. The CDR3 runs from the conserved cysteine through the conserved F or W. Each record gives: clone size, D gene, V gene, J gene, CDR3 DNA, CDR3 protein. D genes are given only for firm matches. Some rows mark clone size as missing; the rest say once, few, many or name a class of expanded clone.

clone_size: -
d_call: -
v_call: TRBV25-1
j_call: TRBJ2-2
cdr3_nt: TGTGCCAGCAGTGAGGGGGGCACCGGGGAGCTGTTTTTT
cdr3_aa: CASSEGGTGELFF

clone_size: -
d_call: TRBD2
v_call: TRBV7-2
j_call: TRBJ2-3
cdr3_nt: TGTGCCAGCAGCTTAAATCTCGGGAGGGCTGCTACGCAGTATTTT
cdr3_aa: CASSLNLGRAATQYF

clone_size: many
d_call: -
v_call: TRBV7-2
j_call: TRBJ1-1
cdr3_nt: TGTGCCAGCAGCTTAAACAAGAACACTGAAGCTTTCTTT
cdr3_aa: CASSLNKNTEAFF

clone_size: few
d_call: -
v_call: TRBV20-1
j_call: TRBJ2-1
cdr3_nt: TGCAGTGCTAGCAGCAGGAGCTCCTACAATGAGCAGTTCTTC
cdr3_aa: CSASSRSSYNEQFF

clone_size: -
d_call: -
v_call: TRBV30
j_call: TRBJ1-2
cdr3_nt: TGTGCCTGGGTGGCGGACAACTATGGCTACACCTTC
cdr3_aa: CAWVADNYGYTF

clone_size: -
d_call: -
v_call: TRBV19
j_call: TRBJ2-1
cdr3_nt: TGTGCCACCCTACCGACGGAGACTTCAAACAATGAGCAGTTCTTC
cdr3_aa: CATLPTETSNNEQFF

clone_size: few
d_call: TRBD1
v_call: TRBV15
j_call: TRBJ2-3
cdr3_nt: TGTGCCACCAGCAGAGGCCGGGACAGCAGCACAGATACGCAGTATTTT
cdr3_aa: CATSRGRDSSTDTQYF

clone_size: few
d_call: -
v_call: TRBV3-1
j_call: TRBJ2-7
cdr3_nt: TGTGCCAGCAGCCAATTATCTTACTACGAGCAGTACTTC
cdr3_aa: CASSQLSYYEQYF

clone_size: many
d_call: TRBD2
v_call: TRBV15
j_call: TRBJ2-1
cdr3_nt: TGTGCCACCAGCAGAGATACCCTAGCGGGGGGGGACAATGAGCAGTTCTTC
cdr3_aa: CATSRDTLAGGDNEQFF

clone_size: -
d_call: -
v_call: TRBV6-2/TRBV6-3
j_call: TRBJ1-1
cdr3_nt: TGTGCCAGCAGAATCCGGATCCACACTGAAGCTTTCTTT
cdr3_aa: CASRIRIHTEAFF

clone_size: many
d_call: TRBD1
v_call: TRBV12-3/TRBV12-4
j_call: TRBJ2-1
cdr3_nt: TGTGCCAGCATCCCGACAGGGCCCTACAATGAGCAGTTCTTC
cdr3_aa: CASIPTGPYNEQFF

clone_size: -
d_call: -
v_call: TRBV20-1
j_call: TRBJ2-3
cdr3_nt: TGCAGTGCGAACTTGGGAGACAGCCCCACAGATACGCAGTATTTT
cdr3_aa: CSANLGDSPTDTQYF

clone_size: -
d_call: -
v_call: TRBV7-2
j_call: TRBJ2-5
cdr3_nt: TGTGCCAGCAGCTTAGTGGCAGGGCAGAGACAAGAGACCCAGTACTTC
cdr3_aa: CASSLVAGQRQETQYF

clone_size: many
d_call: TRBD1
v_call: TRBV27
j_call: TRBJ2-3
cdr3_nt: TGTGCCAGCAGTCCCGACAGGACAGGGGCAACAGATACGCAGTATTTT
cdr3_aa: CASSPDRTGATDTQYF

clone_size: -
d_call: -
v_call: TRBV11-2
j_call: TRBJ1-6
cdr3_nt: TGTGCCAGCAGCCAAACACGGGCGATCGGGCTTTATAATTCACCCCTCCACTTT
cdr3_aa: CASSQTRAIGLYNSPLHF

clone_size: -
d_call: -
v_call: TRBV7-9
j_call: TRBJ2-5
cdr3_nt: TGTGCCAGCAGCCCAGATGGGGCCAGGACGGAGACCCAGTACTTC
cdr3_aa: CASSPDGARTETQYF

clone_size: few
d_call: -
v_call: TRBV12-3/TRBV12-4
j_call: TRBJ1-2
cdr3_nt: TGTGCCAGCAGTAAGGATGTTTCCTATGGCTACACCTTC
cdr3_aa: CASSKDVSYGYTF

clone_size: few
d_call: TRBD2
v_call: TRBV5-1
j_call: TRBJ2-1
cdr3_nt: TGCGCCAGCAGCGTACTAGCGGGGGGGCTGAATGAGCAGTTCTTC
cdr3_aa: CASSVLAGGLNEQFF

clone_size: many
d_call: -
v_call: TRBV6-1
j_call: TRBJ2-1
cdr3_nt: TGTGCCAGCAGCCGCGGACAGTACAATGAGCAGTTCTTC
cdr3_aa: CASSRGQYNEQFF

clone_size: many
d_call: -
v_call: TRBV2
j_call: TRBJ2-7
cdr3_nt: TGTGCCAGCAGTCAAACACACAGTTCCTACGAGCAGTACTTC
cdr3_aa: CASSQTHSSYEQYF

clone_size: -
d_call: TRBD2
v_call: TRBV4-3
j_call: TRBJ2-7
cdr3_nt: TGCGCCAGCAGCCACGGAGCGGGAGACGGCTACGAGCAGTACTTC
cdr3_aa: CASSHGAGDGYEQYF

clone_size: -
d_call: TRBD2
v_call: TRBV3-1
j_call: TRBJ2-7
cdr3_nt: TGTGCCAGCAGCCCGCCCTGGAGCGGGGGCTACGAGCAGTACTTC
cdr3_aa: CASSPPWSGGYEQYF

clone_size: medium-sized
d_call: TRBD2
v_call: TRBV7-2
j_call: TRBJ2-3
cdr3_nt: TGTGCCAGCAGCTTAGCCCTAGCGGGGGGTCCTAGCACAGATACGCAGTATTTT
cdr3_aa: CASSLALAGGPSTDTQYF

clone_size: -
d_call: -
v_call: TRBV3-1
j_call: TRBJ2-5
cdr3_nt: TGTGCCAGCAGCCAAAGGCCCGGCGGGCAAGGAAAGACCCAGTACTTC
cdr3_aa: CASSQRPGGQGKTQYF

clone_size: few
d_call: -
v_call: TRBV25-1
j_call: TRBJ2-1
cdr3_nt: TGTGCCAGCAGTGAATCGGTAGTAGCGGCCCACAATGAGCAGTTCTTC
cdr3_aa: CASSESVVAAHNEQFF

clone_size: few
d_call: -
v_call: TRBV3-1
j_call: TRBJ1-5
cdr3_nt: TGTGCCAGCAGCCAAGATCCCGGAGGGACGGAGCATTTT
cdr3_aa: CASSQDPGGTEHF

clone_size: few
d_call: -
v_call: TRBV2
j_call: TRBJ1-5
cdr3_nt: TGTGCCAGCAGGATTGAAGATAATCAGCCCCAGCATTTT
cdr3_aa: CASRIEDNQPQHF

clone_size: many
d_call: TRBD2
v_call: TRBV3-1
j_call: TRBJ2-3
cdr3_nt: TGTGCCAGCAGCCAAGATCCGAGCGGGGGGGCAAATACGCAGTATTTT
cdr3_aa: CASSQDPSGGANTQYF

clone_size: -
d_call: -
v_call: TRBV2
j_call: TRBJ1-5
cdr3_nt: TGTGCCAGCAGCCCAGACAGCGGGAATCAGCCCCAGCATTTT
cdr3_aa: CASSPDSGNQPQHF

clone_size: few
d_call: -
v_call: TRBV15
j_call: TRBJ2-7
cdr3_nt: TGTGCCACCAGCAGAGAAACAGGGATGCGCTACGAGCAGTACTTC
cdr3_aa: CATSRETGMRYEQYF

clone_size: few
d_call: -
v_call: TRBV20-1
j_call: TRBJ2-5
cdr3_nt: TGCAGTGCGTCCGGGTACCAAGAGACCCAGTACTTC
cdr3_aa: CSASGYQETQYF

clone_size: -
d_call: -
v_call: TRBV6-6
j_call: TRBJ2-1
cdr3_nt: TGTGCCAGCAGCTCCCGTACCTACAATGAGCAGTTCTTC
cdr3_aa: CASSSRTYNEQFF

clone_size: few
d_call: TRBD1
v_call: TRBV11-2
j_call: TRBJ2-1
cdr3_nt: TGTGCCAGCAGCACCAACCCCCGGGACAGGGGACACAATGAGCAGTTCTTC
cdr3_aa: CASSTNPRDRGHNEQFF

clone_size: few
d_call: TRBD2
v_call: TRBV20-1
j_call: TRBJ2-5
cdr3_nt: TGCAGTGCTAGGACCATAGCGGGGGGGTCTCAAGAGACCCAGTACTTC
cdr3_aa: CSARTIAGGSQETQYF

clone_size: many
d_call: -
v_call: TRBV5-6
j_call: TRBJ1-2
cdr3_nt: TGTGCCAGCAGCTTCCGCCGACTGGGGCTGGATGGCTACACCTTC
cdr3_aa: CASSFRRLGLDGYTF

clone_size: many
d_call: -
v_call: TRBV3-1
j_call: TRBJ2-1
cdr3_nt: TGTGCCAGCAGCCAAGGCCAATTTAGTGAGCAGTTCTTC
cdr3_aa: CASSQGQFSEQFF

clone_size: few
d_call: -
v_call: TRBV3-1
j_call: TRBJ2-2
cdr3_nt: TGTGCCAGCAGCCAAATCAAGGGTGTCGGGGAGCTGTTTTTT
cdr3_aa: CASSQIKGVGELFF

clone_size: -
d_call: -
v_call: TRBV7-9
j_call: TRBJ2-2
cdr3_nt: TGTGCCAGCAGCCTGAAACTCACCGGGGAGCTGTTTTTT
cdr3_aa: CASSLKLTGELFF

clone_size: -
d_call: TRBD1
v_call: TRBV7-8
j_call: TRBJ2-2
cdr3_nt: TGTGCCAGCAGCTCCGGACAGGGGAAGATCGGGGAGCTGTTTTTT
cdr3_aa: CASSSGQGKIGELFF

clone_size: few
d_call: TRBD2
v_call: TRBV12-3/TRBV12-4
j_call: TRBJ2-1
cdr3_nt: TGTGCCAGCAGTTTGGACCTTGGGGGACTAGTAACTTTAAAAACAAAAGCCTCCTACAATGAGCAGTTCTTC
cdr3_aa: CASSLDLGGLVTLKTKASYNEQFF

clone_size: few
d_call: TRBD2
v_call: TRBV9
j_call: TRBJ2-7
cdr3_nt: TGTGCCAGCAGCGCTTCAGCGGGGGGAGGGCGTGAGCAGTACTTC
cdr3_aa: CASSASAGGGREQYF

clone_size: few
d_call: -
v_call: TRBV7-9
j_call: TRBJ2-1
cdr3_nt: TGTGCCAGCAGCCTAGACATCTATGAGCAGTTCTTC
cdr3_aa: CASSLDIYEQFF

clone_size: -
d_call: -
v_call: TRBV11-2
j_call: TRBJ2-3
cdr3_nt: TGTGCCAGCAGCAGGGGACGGAGCACAGATACGCAGTATTTT
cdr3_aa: CASSRGRSTDTQYF

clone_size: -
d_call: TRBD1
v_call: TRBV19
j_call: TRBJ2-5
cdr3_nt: TGTGCCAGCAACAGGGGTTCGGGACAACAAGAGACCCAGTACTTC
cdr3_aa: CASNRGSGQQETQYF

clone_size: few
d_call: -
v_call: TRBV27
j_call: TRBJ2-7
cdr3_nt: TGTGCCAGCAGTTTATCCGGCCCCTACGAGCAGTACTTC
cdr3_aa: CASSLSGPYEQYF

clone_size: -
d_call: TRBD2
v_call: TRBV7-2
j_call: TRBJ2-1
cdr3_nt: TGTGCCAGCAGCTCCCAACTAGCGGGGGGGCGGAATGAGCAGTTCTTC
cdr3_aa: CASSSQLAGGRNEQFF

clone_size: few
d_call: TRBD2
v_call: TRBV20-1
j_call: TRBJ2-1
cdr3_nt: TGCAGTGCGACTAGCGGGAGCTACAATGAGCAGTTCTTC
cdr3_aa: CSATSGSYNEQFF

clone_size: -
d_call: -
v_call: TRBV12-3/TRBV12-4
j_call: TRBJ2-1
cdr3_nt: TGTGCCAGCAGTGGGCCACGGGGGCCTGGCAATGAGCAGTTCTTC
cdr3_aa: CASSGPRGPGNEQFF

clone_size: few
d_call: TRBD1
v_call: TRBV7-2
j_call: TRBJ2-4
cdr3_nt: TGTGCCAGCAGCGGAACAGGGGGCAAAAACATTCAGTACTTC
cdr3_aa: CASSGTGGKNIQYF

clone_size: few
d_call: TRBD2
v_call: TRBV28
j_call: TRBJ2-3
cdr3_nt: TGTGCCAGCAGCACCCAACTAGCGGGGGGGCCGGGTGGGGCAGATACGCAGTATTTT
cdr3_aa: CASSTQLAGGPGGADTQYF

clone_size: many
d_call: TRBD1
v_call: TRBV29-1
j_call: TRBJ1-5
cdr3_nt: TGCAGCGTTCTGACAGGGTCCAATCAGCCCCAGCATTTT
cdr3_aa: CSVLTGSNQPQHF

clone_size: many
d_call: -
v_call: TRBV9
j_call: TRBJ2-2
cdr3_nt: TGTGCCAGCAGCGTAGGCTCAGGGTTAGCGCCCACGAACACCGGGGAGCTGTTTTTT
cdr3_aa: CASSVGSGLAPTNTGELFF

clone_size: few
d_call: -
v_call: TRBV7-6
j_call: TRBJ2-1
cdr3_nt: TGTGCCAGCAGCTTAGCAACGGGTTGGGATGAGCAGTTCTTC
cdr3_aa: CASSLATGWDEQFF